One and the same sample provided the 9 T cell receptor beta chains below, sequenced in a study of cytomegalovirus exposure and HLA in healthy donors. The PCR was carried out with 60 Vbeta primers and 13 Jbeta primers. Data came from immunoSEQ multiplex PCR; TCRdb stores just in-frame clones and leaves some out. The data hold approximately 190,000 clones, with approximately 82% observed a single time. Sequencing was carried out using PBMCs. The source of these receptors is a middle-aged man in good health and CMV-seropositive.

The chain joins TRBV2 to TRBJ2-1, with 16 bases aligning to TRBD2. The CDR3 runs to 15 residues. After removal of 6 bases from V and 10 bases from J, the junction contained 6 bases not matched to a gene. CDR1 SNHLY and CDR2 FYNNEI come from the germline V gene. This CDR3 is CASRGTSGRAGEQFF. For the CDR3, the DNA is TGTGCCAGCAGGGGGACTAGCGGGAGGGCCGGAGAGCAGTTCTTC. Based on the CDR3 plus reference TRBV2 and TRBJ2-1, the full variable domain is EPEVTQTPSHQVTQMGQEVILRCVPISNHLYFYWYRQILGQKVEFLVSFYNNEISEKSEIFDDQFSVERPDGSNFTLKIRSTKLEDSAMYFCASRGTSGRAGEQFFGPGTRLTVL.

The chain links TRBV5-1 to TRBJ1-2; tentative D call: TRBD1 (6 bases). V was clipped by 0 bases and J by 5 bases, with 14 bases between them. Germline V gene lookup returns CDR1 SGHRS and CDR2 YFSETQ. The CDR3 is made up of 15 amino acids. The CDR3 coding sequence is TGCGCCAGCAGCTTGGCCTTGGGGGCGAGGTATGGCTACACCTTC. It translates to CASSLALGARYGYTF.

DNA of the CDR3: TGCGCCAGCAGCTTCGGGGGGATCGGGATGCTTAACACTGAAGCTTTCTTT. Protein sequence: CASSFGGIGMLNTEAFF. The chain uses TRBV5-1 and TRBJ1-1; possible D gene TRBD1, 5 bases. The CDR3 runs 17 residues. The germline V gene has CDR1 SGHRS and CDR2 YFSETQ. Deletions cut 2 bases from V and 2 bases from J, with 19 bases between.

The V gene is TRBV6-5, the J gene TRBJ1-6; 9 bases agree with TRBD1. The trim removed 5 bases at V and 11 bases at J, leaving 7 bases unmatched. The CDR3 length is 14 residues. Germline values: CDR1 MNHEY, CDR2 SVGAGI. DNA of the CDR3: TGTGCCAGCAGTATGGGACAGGGATCGGCACCCCTCCACTTT. It codes for CASSMGQGSAPLHF.

The chain carries TRBV5-6 and TRBJ1-5; weak D call: TRBD1 (6 bases). V lost 2 bases and J lost 6, with 12 bases in between. The CDR3 covers 14 residues. Germline V gene lookup returns CDR1 SGHDT and CDR2 YYEEEE. The CDR3 DNA reads TGTGCCAGCAGCTTTTGGGGGCCGGTTCAGCCCCAGCATTTT. It encodes CASSFWGPVQPQHF.

The chain employs TRBV10-3 and TRBJ2-7; 9 bases are a match to TRBD1. This CDR3 spans 13 amino acids. The V gene end was trimmed by 5 bases and the J gene end by 6 bases; junction bases not matched to a gene: 5. The germline V gene encodes CDR1 ENHRY and CDR2 SYGVKD. The CDR3 reads CAISRTGAGEQYF. The CDR3 DNA is TGTGCCATCAGTCGGACAGGGGCGGGCGAGCAGTACTTC.

This chain uses TRBV7-9 with TRBJ2-7; D is perhaps TRBD1 (6 bases). This CDR3 region has 14 residues. V lost 3 bases to trimming and J lost 1 base, with 10 bases between them. Germline CDR1 and CDR2: SEHNR and FQNEAQ (reference sequence). The CDR3 reads CASSFTRGSYEQYF. The CDR3 nucleotides read TGTGCCAGCAGCTTCACTAGGGGGTCCTACGAGCAGTACTTC.

The chain carries TRBV5-1 and TRBJ2-7; the D gene is possibly TRBD2 (5 bases). Germline loops: CDR1 SGHRS, CDR2 YFSETQ. The CDR3 loop spans 13 amino acids. V was pared by 5 bases and J by 3 bases, with 12 bases between. The CDR3 coding sequence is TGCGCCAGCAGGCTAGGGAGTATCTACGAGCAGTACTTC. It is translated as CASRLGSIYEQYF.

The chain has TRBV2 and TRBJ1-5, with 9 bases matching TRBD1. Trimming cost V 6 bases and J 5 bases; bases outside gene matches: 5. Germline-derived CDR1 and CDR2 are SNHLY and FYNNEI. There are 14 residues in the CDR3. CDR3 protein: CASSVTGGDQPQHF. The DNA for the CDR3 is TGTGCCAGCAGCGTAACAGGGGGCGATCAGCCCCAGCATTTT.